This T cell receptor (beta chain) appears in the sequencing data of a study of CD8 T cells in ankylosing spondylitis. Findings and limits, study-wide: Prior work had noted some motif variants in reactive arthritis blood and synovial fluid. Apparently characteristic of ankylosing spondylitis blood was a TCR beta motif (fewer than 10 highly homologous variants). The authors reported significant enrichment of disease-linked clones in matched ankylosing spondylitis synovial fluid.

Preparation of TCR beta libraries was done by quantitative 5'-RACE with molecular barcodes. MiXCR, applied by TCRdb to the 5' RACE reads, yields one record per CDR3 protein. This sample has 750,000 to 850,000 distinct CDR3 sequences, with about 10% found just once. This clonotype was picked up many times. What it binds is not known. V lost 3 bases and J 1 base, leaving 10 bases between the germline ends. The CDR3 runs to 14 residues. Germline CDR1 is SGDLS and CDR2 is YYNGEE. The chain employs TRBV9 and TRBJ1-2; D possibly corresponds to TRBD1 (6 bases). The sample consisted of blood, either unsorted or a sorted T cell fraction (not recorded which). The sequence derives from a male donor with ankylosing spondylitis. CDR3 coding DNA: TGTGCCAGCAGCGCGACAGGACTTAACTATGGCTACACCTTC. Residues: CASSATGLNYGYTF.